Presented here are 29 T cell receptor beta chains from one specimen sequenced in a study of post-analysis software for immune sequencing data. Findings and limits, study-wide: Patients showed TRBV5-6, TRBV5-1 and TRBV20-1 among five TRBV segments more frequent than in controls.

Their cognate antigens are unknown. Unique molecular identifiers featured in each of the TCR beta cDNA libraries. TCRdb analysed the PCR reads with MiXCR anew, one entry per CDR3 protein. This sample has around 700,000 distinct CDR3 sequences, with approximately 60% found just once. Sequencing was carried out using blood. The receptors were gathered from a girl aged 2 to 10 with multiple sclerosis.

The genes are TRBV7-2 and TRBJ2-1; TRBD2 is a possible D gene (5 bases). CDR3 length: 17 amino acids. Trimming left V 1 base short and J 0 bases short, with 13 bases between. Germline CDR1 SGHTA, CDR2 FQGNSA. CDR3 loop: CASSLVATPLSYNEQFF. The CDR3 coding sequence is TGTGCCAGCAGCTTAGTAGCGACACCTCTCTCCTACAATGAGCAGTTCTTC.

This clonotype was counted between two and nine times. The CDR3 DNA reads as TGCGCCAGCAGCCTTCAGGGGGAGATGCGAACTGAAGCTTTCTTT. It codes for CASSLQGEMRTEAFF. The chain couples TRBV5-1 to TRBJ1-1, with 7 bases aligning to TRBD1. The CDR3 consists of 15 residues. Trimming cost V 4 bases and J 5 bases; bases outside gene matches: 11. Germline V CDR1 and CDR2: SGHRS, YFSETQ.

The chain combines TRBV12-3 or TRBV12-4 with TRBJ2-1, with 7 bases identical to TRBD1. The length of the CDR3 is 14 residues. The junction had 5 bases not matched to a gene; V was cut back by 8 bases and J by 1 base. The CDR3 nucleotides read TGTGCCAGCGAGGGGACAGATTCCTACAATGAGCAGTTCTTC. The encoded protein is CASEGTDSYNEQFF.

The chain joins TRBV10-3 to TRBJ2-5, with TRBD1 identical over 11 bases. The J call may be mistaken, given a closer DNA end match to TRBJ2-7. The CDR3 is made up of 14 amino acids. CDR1 and CDR2 from the germline V gene are ENHRY and SYGVKD. The DNA for the CDR3 is TGTGCCATCAGCCCCGGACAGGGGGCTCACGAGCAGTACTTC. Its protein product is CAISPGQGAHEQYF.

Regarding this clonotype: One junction end disagrees with the germline gene, perhaps due to a read error. This chain uses TRBV12-3 or TRBV12-4 with TRBJ2-1; D is possibly TRBD1 (5 bases). This CDR3 has 16 amino acids. This CDR3 reads CASSFWSGWSYSEQFF. The CDR3, as DNA: TGTGCCAGCAGTTTCTGGTCAGGGTGGTCTTACAGTGAGCAGTTCTTC.

As for this clonotype: The germline gene is not matched at one end of the junction; a read error may be the cause. The chain has TRBV4-3 and TRBJ2-6; possibly TRBD1 or TRBD2 for D (5 bases each). This CDR3 is 18 amino acids long. Germline CDR1 LGHNA, CDR2 YSLEER. CDR3 DNA sequence: TGCGCCAGCAGCCAAGTGGGGCAGAGGGCGCGAGGGGCCAACGTCCGGACTTTC. Translated: CASSQVGQRARGANVRTF.

This clonotype showed up just a few times. The chain couples TRBV6-6 to TRBJ2-1, with TRBD2 matching over 7 bases. The CDR3 totals 16 residues. Per the germline V gene, CDR1 is MNHNY and CDR2 is SVGAGI (reference sequence). V dropped 2 bases and J dropped 1; count of bases not matched to a gene: 5. CDR3 region: CASSYVAGVSYNEQFF. DNA of the CDR3: TGTGCCAGCAGTTACGTTGCGGGAGTGTCCTACAATGAGCAGTTCTTC.

This clonotype was seen a few times. The rearrangement joins TRBV20-1 to TRBJ2-7, with 10 bases fitting TRBD2. The J call could be wrong; TRBJ2-5 is a better fit for the DNA end. This CDR3 region has 16 residues. The germline gives CDR1 DFQATT, CDR2 SNEGSKA (reference sequence). For the CDR3, the DNA is TGCAGTGCTATCAACCTAGCGGGAGACGTTGCGGAGACCCAGTACTTC. Translating gives CSAINLAGDVAETQYF.

This clonotype was observed a handful of times. This chain uses TRBV4-1 with TRBJ2-1; no firm D call. Germline V gives CDR1 MGHRA, CDR2 YSYEKL. The CDR3 has 12 residues. Deletions cut 0 bases from V and 6 bases from J, with 3 bases between. The CDR3 reads CASSQDSNEQFF. CDR3 sequence (DNA): TGCGCCAGCAGCCAAGATAGCAATGAGCAGTTCTTC.

The chain recombines TRBV6-2 or TRBV6-3 with TRBJ2-3, with D unresolved. In germline, CDR1 is MNHEY, CDR2 SVGEGT. This CDR3 has 11 amino acids. Trimming left V 11 bases short and J 6 bases short, with 12 bases between. DNA of the CDR3: TGTGCCGCATCCGGTGCGGATACGCAGTATTTT. Translating it yields CAASGADTQYF.

In this sample, this clonotype turned up a few times. The V and J genes are TRBV12-3 or TRBV12-4 and TRBJ2-3; 11 bases fit TRBD2. V shed 3 bases, J shed 7 bases, and the junction held 6 bases outside the gene matches. This CDR3 is built from 15 residues. Here the CDR3 DNA reads TGTGCCAGCAGTTTTTCGACTAGCGGGGCGCATACGCAGTATTTT. Translation: CASSFSTSGAHTQYF.

The chain joins TRBV12-3 or TRBV12-4 to TRBJ2-7, with D possibly being TRBD2 (7 bases). V was trimmed by 7 bases and J by 0 bases, leaving 25 bases between them. CDR3 size: 18 residues. This CDR3 reads CASKNGGAHNISSYEQYF. CDR3 DNA sequence: TGTGCCAGCAAGAATGGGGGGGCCCATAACATCAGCTCCTACGAGCAGTACTTC.

The genes are TRBV5-1 and TRBJ2-1, with D perhaps TRBD2 (5 bases). The assigned J gene may be wrong: the sequence end matches TRBJ2-7 better. This CDR3 is built from 15 residues. Germline-derived CDR1 and CDR2 are SGHRS and YFSETQ. For the CDR3, the DNA is TGCGCCAGCAGCTCAGCTAGGACTTCCTACAATGAGCAGTACTTC. Translation: CASSSARTSYNEQYF.

This clonotype was seen more than once but under ten times. The rearrangement links TRBV20-1 to TRBJ2-7; TRBD2 agrees at 11 bases. This CDR3 spans 16 amino acids. Germline values: CDR1 DFQATT, CDR2 SNEGSKA (reference sequence). With 2 bases clipped from V and 2 bases from J, the junction kept 8 bases outside the gene matches. The CDR3 coding sequence is TGCAGTGCTAGACCCCTAGCGGGAGGACGAACCTACGAGCAGTACTTC. Translating it yields CSARPLAGGRTYEQYF.

This clonotype was recorded many times. The chain couples TRBV28 to TRBJ2-3, with D perhaps matching TRBD2 (6 bases). The length of the CDR3 is 15 residues. CDR1 and CDR2 (germline): MDHEN, SYDVKM. The CDR3 spells CASGRGGLITDTQYF. CDR3 coding DNA: TGTGCTTCTGGGCGTGGAGGGCTCATCACAGATACGCAGTATTTT.

The J gene is TRBJ1-2, the V gene TRBV7-9; 7 bases are shared with TRBD1. Germline CDR1 is SEHNR and CDR2 is FQNEAQ (reference sequence). The CDR3 is made up of 15 amino acids. V lost 0 bases and J lost 7; bases outside the gene matches: 8. The CDR3 spells CASSLARSGTVGYTF. DNA for the CDR3: TGTGCCAGCAGCTTAGCGCGGTCGGGGACAGTTGGCTACACCTTC. Based on the CDR3 plus reference TRBV7-9 and TRBJ1-2, the full variable domain is DTGVSQNPRHKITKRGQNVTFRCDPISEHNRLYWYRQTLGQGPEFLTYFQNEAQLEKSRLLSDRFSAERPKGSFSTLEIQRTEQGDSAMYLCASSLARSGTVGYTFGSGTRLTVV.

The rearrangement uses TRBV7-9 and TRBJ2-7; D call uncertain. CDR3 length: 13 amino acids. Between the trimmed V and J ends, which lost 7 bases and 7 bases, there was a span of 17 bases. The germline V gene has CDR1 SEHNR and CDR2 FQNEAQ (reference sequence). Here the CDR3 reads CASTVPVGREQYF. The CDR3 DNA follows: TGTGCCAGCACCGTGCCCGTTGGGCGAGAGCAGTACTTC.

V usage is TRBV7-9 and J usage is TRBJ2-1; TRBD2 agrees at 8 bases. With V trimmed by 3 bases and J by 5 bases, 15 bases remained unmatched. The germline V gene encodes CDR1 SEHNR and CDR2 FQNEAQ (reference sequence). The CDR3 runs to 18 residues. The CDR3, as DNA: TGTGCCAGCAGCTTCGGCGGGGCTAGCGGGCCTCTAAACAATGAGCAGTTCTTC. It encodes CASSFGGASGPLNNEQFF.

This clonotype appeared once. The V gene is TRBV20-1, the J gene TRBJ2-1; 13 nucleotides agree with TRBD2. Germline CDR1 and CDR2: DFQATT and SNEGSKA (reference sequence). The V gene end was trimmed by 6 bases and the J gene end by 3 bases; junction bases not matched to a gene: 11. The CDR3 consists of 17 residues. CDR3 DNA: TGCAGTGCAAGGACTAGCGGGAGAGCAGGGCTCTACAATGAGCAGTTCTTC. Translation: CSARTSGRAGLYNEQFF.

The chain carries TRBV3-1 and TRBJ2-1; D possibly corresponds to TRBD1 (6 bases). This CDR3 spans 15 amino acids. Germline values: CDR1 LGHDT, CDR2 YNNKEL (reference sequence). Trimming left V 2 bases short and J 4 bases short, with 12 bases between. The CDR3 sequence is CASSQPSDRYNEQFF. The CDR3 DNA reads TGTGCCAGCAGCCAACCTTCCGACAGGTACAATGAGCAGTTCTTC.

The V gene is TRBV6-2 or TRBV6-3, the J gene TRBJ1-5, with D unclear. Looked up from germline, CDR1 is MNHEY and CDR2 is SVGEGT. V shed 4 bases and J shed 3 bases, with 4 bases lying between them. The CDR3 is made up of 12 amino acids. The CDR3 DNA reads TGTGCCAGCAGTTGGGTCAATCAGCCCCAGCATTTT. Translation gives CASSWVNQPQHF.

The chain recombines TRBV15 with TRBJ2-1; D is unresolved. Trimming took 3 bases from V and 8 from J, leaving 8 bases between them. The CDR3 length is 12 residues. Germline assignment: CDR1 LNHNV and CDR2 YYDKDF (reference sequence). Here the CDR3 DNA reads TGTGCCACCAGCAGGGCTAAGGATGAGCAGTTCTTC. It yields the protein CATSRAKDEQFF.

The table lists this clonotype with a few counts. The V call is TRBV6-5, the J call TRBJ2-3; 11 bases agree with TRBD2. Trimming removed 6 bases from V and 4 bases from J; junction bases left unmatched: 9. Germline loops: CDR1 MNHEY, CDR2 SVGAGI. The CDR3 contains 16 residues. Here the CDR3 DNA reads TGTGCCAGCAGACTAACCGGGACTAGCGGATCAGATACGCAGTATTTT. Translation gives CASRLTGTSGSDTQYF.

V usage is TRBV29-1 and J usage is TRBJ1-1; unclear D gene. The germline CDR1 and CDR2 sequences are SQVTM and ANQGSEA. Trimming stripped 7 bases from V and 3 bases from J, with 12 bases between. CDR3 length: 12 amino acids. The CDR3 spells CSALAGDTEAFF. CDR3 DNA: TGCAGCGCCCTCGCTGGGGACACTGAAGCTTTCTTT.

A remark on this clonotype: One end of the junction fails to match germline, which may point to a read error. The gene calls are TRBV29-1 and TRBJ2-1, with 7 positions matching TRBD1. From germline, CDR1 is SQVTM and CDR2 ANQGSEA. The CDR3 spans 14 residues. CDR3 sequence: CSIEGTALYNEQFF. CDR3 bases: TGCAGCATTGAAGGGACAGCCCTTTACAATGAGCAGTTCTTC.

J is TRBJ2-5 and V is TRBV3-1, with 12 nucleotides matching TRBD2. Per the germline V gene, CDR1 is LGHDT and CDR2 is YNNKEL (reference sequence). Unmatched junction bases numbered 10, after V lost 7 bases and J lost 7 bases. The CDR3 runs to 15 residues. CDR3 sequence: CASTRTSGVVGTQYF. The CDR3 bases are TGTGCCAGCACCAGGACTAGCGGGGTCGTCGGGACCCAGTACTTC.

This clonotype turned up a few times. The chain carries TRBV7-2 and TRBJ2-5; tentatively, D is TRBD1 (5 bases). CDR3 size: 16 residues. Trimming removed 4 bases from V and 0 bases from J, with 15 bases in between. CDR1 SGHTA and CDR2 FQGNSA come from the germline V gene. The CDR3 sequence is CASSSTKGRYQETQYF. The CDR3 nucleotides are TGTGCCAGCAGCTCGACAAAGGGGCGGTACCAAGAGACCCAGTACTTC.

The chain is built from TRBV20-1 and TRBJ2-3, with 7 bases aligning to TRBD2. Germline CDR1 DFQATT, CDR2 SNEGSKA (reference sequence). The CDR3 runs 12 residues. V lost 5 bases and J lost 2; bases outside the gene matches: 1. CDR3: CSAGGDTDTQYF. CDR3 bases: TGCAGTGCTGGGGGGGACACAGATACGCAGTATTTT.

The rearrangement joins TRBV29-1 to TRBJ2-3; D not resolved. Trimming pared 7 bases from V and 2 bases from J, leaving 13 bases between. Germline V gene data show CDR1 as SQVTM and CDR2 as ANQGSEA. This CDR3 contains 13 residues. CDR3 DNA sequence: TGCAGCGGCCGACGGAGATTCACAGATACGCAGTATTTT. Protein: CSGRRRFTDTQYF.